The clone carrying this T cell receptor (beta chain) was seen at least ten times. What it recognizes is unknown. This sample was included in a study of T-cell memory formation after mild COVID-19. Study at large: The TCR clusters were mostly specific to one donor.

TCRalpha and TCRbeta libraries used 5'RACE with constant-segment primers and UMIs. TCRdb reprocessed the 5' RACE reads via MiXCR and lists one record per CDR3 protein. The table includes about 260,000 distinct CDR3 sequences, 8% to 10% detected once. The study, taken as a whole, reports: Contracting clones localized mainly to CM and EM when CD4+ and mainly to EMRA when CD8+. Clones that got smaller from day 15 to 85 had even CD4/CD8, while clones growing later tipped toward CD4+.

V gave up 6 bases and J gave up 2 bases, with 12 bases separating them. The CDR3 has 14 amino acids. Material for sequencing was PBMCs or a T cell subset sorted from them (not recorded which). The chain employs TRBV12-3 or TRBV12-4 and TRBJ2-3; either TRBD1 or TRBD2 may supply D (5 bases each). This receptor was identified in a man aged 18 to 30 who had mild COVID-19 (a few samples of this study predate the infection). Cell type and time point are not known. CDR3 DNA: TGTGCCAGCAGCCTGGGGGACCCCACAGATACGCAGTATTTT. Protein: CASSLGDPTDTQYF.